A single sample is the source of the 32 T cell receptor beta chains below, sequenced in a study of CXCR3-negative and CXCR3-positive naive CD8 T cells. The TRB libraries of cDNA were built by UMI-labeled 5' RACE. Reprocessing the 5' RACE reads, TCRdb reports a single entry for every CDR3 protein and omits DNA. This table holds thousands of distinct CDR3 sequences. The sequencing sample was made of naive CXCR3- CD8+ T cells from blood. Subset defined: CD45RO-CCR7+CD27+CD95- naive CD8+ T cells lacking CXCR3 (TNR3-). Receptors were obtained from a human donor in good health. Some clones in this sample may be carry-over from other donors' samples.

Measured by frequency, this clonotype is medium-sized. The rearrangement uses TRBV29-1 and TRBJ2-1; TCRdb proposes TRBD2, but this gene call is untestable without DNA. The length of the CDR3 is 13 residues. In germline, CDR1 is SQVTM, CDR2 ANQGSEA. The CDR3 is CSVSPRGGNEQFF.

This clonotype is identified as medium-sized from frequency. The chain couples TRBV27 to TRBJ2-1. In germline, CDR1 is MNHEY, CDR2 SMNVEV (reference sequence). This CDR3 is built from 14 residues. CDR3: CASKYGSSYNEQFF.

Its frequency marks this clonotype as medium-sized. The chain carries TRBV9 and TRBJ2-2; there is no DNA to check the TCRdb D call of TRBD1. Germline V gene lookup returns CDR1 SGDLS and CDR2 YYNGEE. CDR3 length: 13 amino acids. The CDR3 loop reads CASSPQGTGELFF.

The rearrangement links TRBV12-3 or TRBV12-4 to TRBJ2-3. This CDR3 has 14 amino acids. The CDR3 sequence is CASSLRENTDTQYF.

The rearrangement joins TRBV5-1 to TRBJ2-1; the TCRdb call, TRBD1, lacks DNA for checking. The CDR3 consists of 17 residues. Per the germline V gene, CDR1 is SGHRS and CDR2 is YFSETQ. The CDR3 here is CASSPGQGISSYNEQFF.

By frequency, this clonotype registers medium-sized. The chain uses TRBV7-8 and TRBJ2-7; TCRdb designates TRBD1, a call that cannot be tested without DNA. Germline V CDR1 and CDR2: SGHVS, FQNEAQ. The CDR3 has 15 amino acids. The CDR3 loop reads CASSTRTGEYYEQYF.

V gene TRBV10-3 combines with J gene TRBJ2-3. Looked up from germline, CDR1 is ENHRY and CDR2 is SYGVKD. This CDR3 contains 13 residues. CDR3: CAIKEPSTDTQYF.

This chain uses TRBV20-1 with TRBJ2-3. This CDR3 has 13 amino acids. Germline CDR1 reads DFQATT; CDR2 reads SNEGSKA (reference sequence). The CDR3: CSANAVNADTQYF.

Judged by frequency, this clonotype is medium-sized. The V call is TRBV19, the J call TRBJ2-1; the TCRdb call, TRBD2, lacks DNA for checking. The germline V gene encodes CDR1 LNHDA and CDR2 SQIVND (reference sequence). CDR3 length equals 17 residues. This CDR3 is CASSIGTSGDLYNEQFF.

The rearrangement links TRBV7-6 to TRBJ2-7. Germline CDR1 is SGHVS and CDR2 is FNYEAQ. The CDR3 covers 14 residues. CDR3 loop: CASSLETDSYEQYF.

The rearrangement joins TRBV29-1 to TRBJ2-7; absent DNA, TCRdb's TRBD2 call cannot be checked. The length of the CDR3 is 16 residues. From germline, CDR1 is SQVTM and CDR2 ANQGSEA. The CDR3 protein is CSVANQGQALAAEQYF.

This clonotype counts as medium-sized (0.01 to 0.1%) by frequency. The chain recombines TRBV11-2 with TRBJ2-7. Germline CDR1 reads SGHAT; CDR2 reads FQNNGV. This CDR3 is built from 12 residues. Here the CDR3 reads CASSRGAYEQYF.

This sequence joins TRBV7-8 and TRBJ2-1; TCRdb gives TRBD2 as the D gene, but with no DNA this cannot be confirmed. Germline values: CDR1 SGHVS, CDR2 FQNEAQ. The CDR3 spans 15 residues. CDR3 loop: CASSLTSGSVGEQFF.

Considering frequency, this clonotype is medium-sized. The gene calls are TRBV5-6 and TRBJ2-5. Germline values: CDR1 SGHDT, CDR2 YYEEEE. CDR3 length: 14 amino acids. CDR3 residues: CASSLGDFRETQYF.

The chain employs TRBV10-3 and TRBJ2-7; TCRdb gives TRBD1 as the D gene, but with no DNA this cannot be confirmed. The CDR3 extends over 16 amino acids. Germline CDR1 ENHRY, CDR2 SYGVKD. CDR3 sequence: CAISDVGPTGGYEQYF.

V usage is TRBV7-9 and J usage is TRBJ2-1. The CDR3 extends over 13 amino acids. From germline, CDR1 is SEHNR and CDR2 FQNEAQ (reference sequence). CDR3 protein: CASSFGLGNEQFF. The full variable domain, in which reference TRBV7-9 and TRBJ2-1 provide the parts outside the CDR3, is DTGVSQNPRHKITKRGQNVTFRCDPISEHNRLYWYRQTLGQGPEFLTYFQNEAQLEKSRLLSDRFSAERPKGSFSTLEIQRTEQGDSAMYLCASSFGLGNEQFFGPGTRLTVL.

The CDR3 sequence: CASSDTRLQNEQFF. The chain combines TRBV10-2 with TRBJ2-1; TCRdb gives TRBD2 as the D gene, but with no DNA this cannot be confirmed. CDR3 size: 14 residues. In germline, CDR1 is WSHSY, CDR2 SAAADI.

This clonotype counts as medium-sized by frequency. V gene TRBV29-1 combines with J gene TRBJ2-3. The CDR3 runs to 13 residues. From germline, CDR1 is SQVTM and CDR2 ANQGSEA. The CDR3 spells CSVTPKMADTQYF.

The V and J genes are TRBV20-1 and TRBJ2-7; checking the TCRdb D call of TRBD1 is not possible without DNA. The germline gives CDR1 DFQATT, CDR2 SNEGSKA (reference sequence). CDR3 length equals 14 residues. CDR3 residues: CSARVPGQGYEQYF.

The chain joins TRBV14 to TRBJ2-4; TCRdb outputs TRBD1, but without DNA this stays unchecked. This CDR3 spans 16 amino acids. Per the germline V gene, CDR1 is SGHDN and CDR2 is FVKESK. The CDR3 region is CASSPGLTGTHEIQYF.

The chain links TRBV21-1 to TRBJ1-4. TRBV21-1 is annotated as a pseudogene. CDR3 size: 20 residues. CDR3 loop: CASSKPSWGCGGATNEKLFF.

This rearrangement joins TRBV4-1 to TRBJ1-1; TCRdb proposes TRBD1, but this gene call is untestable without DNA. The CDR3 consists of 15 residues. The germline V gene encodes CDR1 MGHRA and CDR2 YSYEKL. The CDR3 reads CASSQDPGESTEAFF.

Its frequency marks this clonotype as medium-sized. The chain carries TRBV29-1 and TRBJ2-5; absent DNA, TCRdb's TRBD1 call cannot be checked. The germline V gene has CDR1 SQVTM and CDR2 ANQGSEA. The CDR3 length is 12 residues. CDR3 loop: CSAETGEETQYF.

The rearrangement uses TRBV18 and TRBJ2-7; TCRdb selects TRBD1, and the lack of DNA leaves this call unchecked. The CDR3 extends over 15 amino acids. Germline V gene sequence: CDR1 KGHSH, CDR2 LQKENI. The CDR3 region is CASSPGGQIAYEQYF.

The rearrangement joins TRBV5-8 to TRBJ2-1. The CDR3 is made up of 13 amino acids. Germline CDR1 SGHTS, CDR2 YDEGEE. This CDR3 reads CASSLRGYNEQFF.

The rearrangement joins TRBV6-5 to TRBJ2-1; TCRdb calls TRBD1, which cannot be checked without DNA. Germline CDR1 reads MNHEY; CDR2 reads SVGAGI. This CDR3 contains 15 residues. The CDR3 sequence: CASSNMGTNYNEQFF.

This sequence joins TRBV2 and TRBJ2-1; there is no DNA to check the TCRdb D call of TRBD1. CDR1 and CDR2 from the germline V gene are SNHLY and FYNNEI. CDR3 length equals 13 residues. Here the CDR3 reads CASSVFGANEQFF.

This CDR3 is CASSLGGTNTEAFF. The rearrangement links TRBV5-1 to TRBJ1-1; the D gene TCRdb calls, TRBD1, cannot be checked with no DNA. CDR3 length: 14 residues. The germline V gene has CDR1 SGHRS and CDR2 YFSETQ.

The V and J genes are TRBV19 and TRBJ2-7. Germline CDR1 reads LNHDA; CDR2 reads SQIVND (reference sequence). The CDR3 is made up of 15 amino acids. CDR3 sequence: CASSIESGSSYEQYF.

The chain couples TRBV7-9 to TRBJ2-7; TCRdb outputs TRBD2, but without DNA this stays unchecked. CDR3 length: 17 amino acids. Per the germline V gene, CDR1 is SEHNR and CDR2 is FQNEAQ (reference sequence). The CDR3 protein is CASSFEAGIAGGLEQYF.

V and J are TRBV7-9 and TRBJ2-7. Looked up from germline, CDR1 is SEHNR and CDR2 is FQNEAQ (reference sequence). CDR3 length: 14 residues. The CDR3 region is CASSLGRDRGEQYF.

The chain uses TRBV29-1 and TRBJ2-5. The CDR3 covers 14 residues. CDR1 and CDR2 (germline): SQVTM, ANQGSEA. The CDR3: CSAADGLHQETQYF.